This is a list of T cell receptor beta chains from one sample in a study of molecular identifiers for immune sequencing clone quantification. TCRdb re-derived calls from the PCR reads in MiXCR, one entry per CDR3 protein. Of about 510,000 distinct CDR3 sequences listed, around 21% were seen once; the top ten hold under 0.85%. Sequenced sample: naive CD8+ T cells from blood, with Jurkat cell RNA spiked in. Every receptor here comes from a human donor in good health. Some libraries in this study had Jurkat cell RNA spiked in. CDR3s include the opening cysteine and the closing phenylalanine or tryptophan. The D gene is left open where the match is weak. Size is omitted from some rows. Given values are once, few, many or a class for expanded clones.

16 | . | TRBJ2-3 | . | TRBV5-1 | CASSLVQPRPTDTQYF | TGCGCCAGCAGCTTGGTTCAACCAAGGCCCACAGATACGCAGTATTTT
16 | . | TRBJ1-1 | . | TRBV7-9 | CASSYWTWGFNTEAFF | TGTGCCAGCAGCTACTGGACATGGGGATTTAACACTGAAGCTTTCTTT
15 | TRBD2 | TRBJ2-5 | many | TRBV12-3/TRBV12-4 | CASSTSGNGYGTQYF | TGTGCCAGCAGTACTAGCGGTAACGGTTACGGGACCCAGTACTTC
14 | . | TRBJ1-5 | . | TRBV28 | CAAEGVYSNQPQHF | TGTGCCGCGGAGGGGGTCTATAGCAATCAGCCCCAGCATTTT
14 | . | TRBJ1-1 | . | TRBV30 | CAWSVMGGGTEAFF | TGTGCCTGGAGTGTAATGGGGGGCGGCACTGAAGCTTTCTTT
14 | . | TRBJ2-7 | many | TRBV28 | CASSGSPGAYEQYF | TGTGCCAGCAGTGGGAGTCCTGGGGCCTACGAGCAGTACTTC
13 | TRBD1 | TRBJ2-7 | many | TRBV4-1 | CASSRDRTYEQYF | TGCGCCAGCAGCAGGGACAGGACCTACGAGCAGTACTTC
13 | . | TRBJ1-1 | many | TRBV14 | CASSHIFRTEAFF | TGTGCCAGCAGCCACATTTTTAGGACTGAAGCTTTCTTT
16 | TRBD1 | TRBJ2-7 | few | TRBV28 | CASSLWGQGMGGEQYF | TGTGCCAGCAGTTTATGGGGACAGGGTATGGGTGGCGAGCAGTACTTC
17 | . | TRBJ2-4 | many | TRBV6-1 | CASSERRAGEAKNIQYF | TGTGCCAGCAGTGAAAGGAGGGCAGGGGAGGCCAAAAACATTCAGTACTTC
12 | . | TRBJ2-7 | few | TRBV12-3/TRBV12-4 | CASGQESHEQYF | TGTGCCAGCGGGCAGGAATCCCACGAGCAGTACTTC
12 | TRBD2 | TRBJ2-5 | many | TRBV28 | CASSSGGETQYF | TGTGCCAGCAGTAGCGGGGGAGAGACCCAGTACTTC
14 | . | TRBJ1-2 | . | TRBV29-1 | CSVTDGEGSYGYTF | TGCAGCGTAACGGACGGGGAAGGTAGCTATGGCTACACCTTC
16 | . | TRBJ1-5 | once | TRBV4-2 | CASSQETGTSNQPQHF | TGTGCCAGCAGCCAAGAAACCGGGACGAGCAATCAGCCCCAGCATTTT
18 | . | TRBJ2-3 | . | TRBV13 | CASSLVPGVPPSTDTQYF | TGTGCCAGCAGCTTAGTACCGGGGGTCCCCCCTAGCACAGATACGCAGTATTTT
17 | TRBD1 | TRBJ1-5 | . | TRBV19 | CASSMTGGGPIVQPQHF | TGTGCCAGTAGTATGACAGGGGGCGGCCCAATCGTTCAGCCCCAGCATTTT
17 | . | TRBJ2-3 | once | TRBV5-1 | CASSQDSWKTSTDTQYF | TGCGCCAGCAGCCAAGATAGCTGGAAGACTAGCACAGATACGCAGTATTTT
14 | TRBD1 | TRBJ2-7 | many | TRBV27 | CASSLVVGGDEQYF | TGTGCCAGCAGTTTAGTTGTAGGGGGCGACGAGCAGTACTTC
14 | . | TRBJ1-2 | many | TRBV29-1 | CSVEVISLVYGYTF | TGCAGCGTTGAAGTAATCAGTTTGGTCTATGGCTACACCTTC
15 | TRBD1 | TRBJ2-3 | many | TRBV13 | CASSLVGTGQDTQYF | TGTGCCAGCAGCTTAGTTGGGACAGGGCAAGATACGCAGTATTTT
14 | TRBD1 | TRBJ2-7 | . | TRBV6-1 | CASSGIGTAYEQYF | TGTGCCAGCAGTGGAATAGGGACAGCCTACGAGCAGTACTTC
14 | . | TRBJ2-5 | many | TRBV2 | CASSEGVVPETQYF | TGTGCCAGCAGTGAAGGAGTAGTTCCAGAGACCCAGTACTTC
14 | . | TRBJ2-7 | . | TRBV9 | CASSVSRGADEQYF | TGTGCCAGCAGCGTGAGCAGGGGCGCGGACGAGCAGTACTTC
14 | TRBD1 | TRBJ2-1 | many | TRBV7-8 | CASRTGLSYNEQFF | TGTGCCAGCAGGACAGGGCTCTCCTACAATGAGCAGTTCTTC
13 | . | TRBJ1-5 | many | TRBV13 | CASSQATGQPQHF | TGTGCCAGCAGCCAAGCAACAGGTCAGCCCCAGCATTTT
11 | . | TRBJ1-1 | many | TRBV7-9 | CASSPDIMAFF | TGTGCCAGCAGCCCTGACATCATGGCTTTCTTT
14 | TRBD1 | TRBJ2-1 | . | TRBV27 | CASSLSTGIYEQFF | TGTGCCAGCAGTTTATCGACAGGGATCTATGAGCAGTTCTTC
13 | . | TRBJ2-3 | many | TRBV30 | CAWSEADWDTQYF | TGTGCCTGGAGTGAGGCGGATTGGGATACGCAGTATTTT
13 | . | TRBJ2-7 | many | TRBV9 | CASSVAPTYEQYF | TGTGCCAGCAGCGTAGCGCCGACCTACGAGCAGTACTTC
14 | TRBD1 | TRBJ2-7 | few | TRBV14 | CASMRTGYSYEQYF | TGTGCCAGCATGAGGACAGGTTACTCCTACGAGCAGTACTTC
15 | . | TRBJ2-1 | many | TRBV6-6 | CASSYRKAYSYEQFF | TGTGCCAGCAGTTACCGTAAAGCTTATAGCTATGAGCAGTTCTTC
13 | . | TRBJ1-2 | . | TRBV18 | CASSPSGRDGYTF | TGTGCCAGCTCACCATCAGGGCGAGATGGCTACACCTTC
12 | . | TRBJ1-6 | many | TRBV7-9 | CASSPGNSPLHF | TGTGCCAGCAGCCCCGGCAACTCACCCCTCCACTTT
15 | TRBD1 | TRBJ2-2 | . | TRBV20-1 | CGARADRGNTGELFF | TGCGGTGCTAGAGCGGACAGGGGGAACACCGGGGAGCTGTTTTTT
12 | . | TRBJ2-3 | few | TRBV12-5 | CASGGLTDTQYF | TGTGCTAGTGGTGGCTTGACAGATACGCAGTATTTT
17 | TRBD1 | TRBJ1-1 | . | TRBV5-6 | CASSPRDRGLPNTEAFF | TGTGCCAGCAGCCCCCGGGACAGGGGTCTACCGAACACTGAAGCTTTCTTT
15 | . | TRBJ2-7 | many | TRBV20-1 | CSARLKPAPNYEQYF | TGCAGTGCTAGACTCAAGCCCGCGCCGAATTACGAGCAGTACTTC
13 | TRBD2 | TRBJ2-7 | many | TRBV20-1 | CSATAGVDDEQYF | TGCAGTGCTACGGCGGGAGTTGACGACGAGCAGTACTTC
14 | TRBD1 | TRBJ2-1 | . | TRBV6-5 | CAGKLQGSNNEQFF | TGTGCCGGCAAACTACAGGGGAGCAACAATGAGCAGTTCTTC
14 | TRBD1 | TRBJ1-4 | few | TRBV25-1 | CASSESSTGEKLFF | TGTGCCAGCAGTGAATCCTCGACAGGGGAAAAACTGTTTTTT
11 | TRBD2 | TRBJ2-3 | few | TRBV30 | CAGGGFGTQYF | TGTGCCGGCGGGGGGTTTGGTACGCAGTATTTT
14 | . | TRBJ2-7 | . | TRBV7-8 | CASSLARGSYEQYF | TGTGCCAGCAGCTTAGCGCGGGGCTCCTACGAGCAGTACTTC
13 | TRBD1 | TRBJ1-1 | few | TRBV10-3 | CATSGQGGPEAFF | TGTGCCACCTCCGGACAGGGAGGACCTGAAGCTTTCTTT
15 | TRBD2 | TRBJ2-7 | . | TRBV19 | CASSISPAGAHEQYF | TGTGCCAGTAGTATTTCCCCAGCGGGAGCCCACGAGCAGTACTTC
16 | . | TRBJ1-1 | few | TRBV6-5 | CASSSSSWVLAAEAFF | TGTGCCAGCAGTTCGAGCTCGTGGGTTCTGGCCGCTGAAGCTTTCTTT
12 | TRBD1 | TRBJ1-1 | few | TRBV20-1 | CSARDRYTEAFF | TGCAGTGCCCGGGACAGATACACTGAAGCTTTCTTT
18 | . | TRBJ2-2 | . | TRBV16 | CASQYLQGWNVNTGELFF | TGTGCCAGTCAATACCTACAGGGCTGGAATGTCAACACCGGGGAGCTGTTTTTT
18 | TRBD2 | TRBJ2-3 | . | TRBV25-1 | CASSESGSGRPSTDTQYF | TGTGCCAGCAGTGAATCCGGTAGCGGGAGGCCGAGCACAGATACGCAGTATTTT
14 | . | TRBJ2-3 | many | TRBV6-5 | CASSYGGTTDTQYF | TGTGCCAGCAGTTATGGTGGGACTACAGATACGCAGTATTTT
17 | TRBD2 | TRBJ2-2 | few | TRBV4-1 | CASSQVLAGTNTGELFF | TGCGCCAGCAGCCAAGTGCTAGCGGGAACGAACACCGGGGAGCTGTTTTTT
15 | . | TRBJ2-1 | . | TRBV2 | CASSLGSTQLNEQFF | TGTGCCAGCAGTTTGGGGTCAACCCAACTCAATGAGCAGTTCTTC
13 | . | TRBJ1-1 | many | TRBV7-9 | CASSEQVAAEAFF | TGTGCCAGCAGCGAACAGGTTGCCGCTGAAGCTTTCTTT
13 | . | TRBJ1-2 | few | TRBV20-1 | CSARGQSNYGYTF | TGCAGTGCTAGAGGACAGAGTAACTATGGCTACACCTTC
16 | TRBD2 | TRBJ2-2 | . | TRBV20-1 | CSARTQAGVDTGELFF | TGCAGTGCTAGAACTCAGGCGGGAGTGGACACCGGGGAGCTGTTTTTT
14 | . | TRBJ2-7 | . | TRBV18 | CASSPRGVRNEQYF | TGTGCCAGCTCACCACGAGGGGTACGGAACGAGCAGTACTTC
15 | . | TRBJ1-5 | . | TRBV24-1 | CATSESDPIRQPQHF | TGTGCCACCAGTGAATCGGACCCGATCAGGCAGCCCCAGCATTTT